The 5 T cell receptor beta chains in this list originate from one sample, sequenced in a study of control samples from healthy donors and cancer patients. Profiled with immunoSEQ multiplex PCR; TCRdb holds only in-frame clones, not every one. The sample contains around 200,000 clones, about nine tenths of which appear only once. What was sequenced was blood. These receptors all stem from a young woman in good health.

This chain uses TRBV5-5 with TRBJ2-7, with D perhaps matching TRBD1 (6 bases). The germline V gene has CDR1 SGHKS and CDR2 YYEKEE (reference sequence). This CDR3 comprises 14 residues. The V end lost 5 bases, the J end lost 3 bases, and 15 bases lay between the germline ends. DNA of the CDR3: TGTGCCAGCAGGGTATCACAGGGAAACTACGAGCAGTACTTC. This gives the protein CASRVSQGNYEQYF. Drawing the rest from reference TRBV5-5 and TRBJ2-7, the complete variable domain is DAGVTQSPTHLIKTRGQQVTLRCSPISGHKSVSWYQQVLGQGPQFIFQYYEKEERGRGNFPDRFSARQFPNYSSELNVNALLLGDSALYLCASRVSQGNYEQYFGPGTRLTVT.

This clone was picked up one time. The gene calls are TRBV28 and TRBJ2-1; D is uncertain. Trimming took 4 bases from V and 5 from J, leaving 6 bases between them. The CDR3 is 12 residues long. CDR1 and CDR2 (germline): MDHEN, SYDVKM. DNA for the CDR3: TGTGCCAGCAGTTACAGCGACAATGAGCAGTTCTTC. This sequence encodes CASSYSDNEQFF.

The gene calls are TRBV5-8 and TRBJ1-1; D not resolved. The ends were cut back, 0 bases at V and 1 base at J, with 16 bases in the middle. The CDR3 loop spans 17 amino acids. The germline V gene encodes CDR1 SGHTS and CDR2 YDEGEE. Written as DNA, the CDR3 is TGTGCCAGCAGCTTGGCCTACGGGTGGGTCCCGAACACTGAAGCTTTCTTT. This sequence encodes CASSLAYGWVPNTEAFF.

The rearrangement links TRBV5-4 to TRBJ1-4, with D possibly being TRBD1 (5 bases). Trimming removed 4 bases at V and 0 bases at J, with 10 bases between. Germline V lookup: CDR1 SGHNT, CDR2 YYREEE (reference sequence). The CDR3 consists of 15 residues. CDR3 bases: TGTGCCAGCAGCAGTCAGGGAGCAACTAATGAAAAACTGTTTTTT. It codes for CASSSQGATNEKLFF.

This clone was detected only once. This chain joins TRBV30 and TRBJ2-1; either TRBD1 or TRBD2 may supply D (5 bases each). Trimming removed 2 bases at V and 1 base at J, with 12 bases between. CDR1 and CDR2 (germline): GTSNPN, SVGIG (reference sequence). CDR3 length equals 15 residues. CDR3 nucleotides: TGTGCCTGGAGTCCCCGGGGACGGTCCTACAATGAGCAGTTCTTC. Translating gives CAWSPRGRSYNEQFF.